This T cell receptor beta chain stems from a study of regulatory T cells in long-lasting Graves disease. Study outcomes and limitations: Accuracy might have suffered from few samples.

Combining iRepertoire HTBI primers with Arm-PCR of CDR3 regions, the authors built TCR beta libraries. TCRdb re-analysed the multiplex PCR reads in MiXCR, keeping a single row per CDR3 protein. The repertoire consists of roughly 520,000 distinct CDR3 sequences, with around 12% occurring once and the leading ten covering around 9.3%. The time point: newly diagnosed GD, antithyroid drugs for less than 3 months. Preparation of the TCR library used RNA extracted from PBMCs. In its sample, this clonotype was seen many times. Its cognate antigen is unknown. Trimming stripped 8 bases from V and 0 bases from J, with 14 bases between. The CDR3 spans 14 residues. CDR1 MDHEN and CDR2 SYDVKM come from the germline V gene. In addition, the sample was reused for a study of T cells in Graves' hyperthyroidism and ophthalmopathy.

The receptor comes from a woman in her thirties with Graves disease. The chain has TRBV28 and TRBJ2-7; a possible D gene is TRBD1 (6 bases). The sequenced sample was peripheral blood mononuclear cells (PBMCs), obtained at new diagnosis, from a patient treated with antithyroid drugs. The CDR3 region is CASVTGTRSYEQYF. The CDR3 region has the DNA TGTGCCAGCGTCACAGGGACCCGCTCCTACGAGCAGTACTTC.